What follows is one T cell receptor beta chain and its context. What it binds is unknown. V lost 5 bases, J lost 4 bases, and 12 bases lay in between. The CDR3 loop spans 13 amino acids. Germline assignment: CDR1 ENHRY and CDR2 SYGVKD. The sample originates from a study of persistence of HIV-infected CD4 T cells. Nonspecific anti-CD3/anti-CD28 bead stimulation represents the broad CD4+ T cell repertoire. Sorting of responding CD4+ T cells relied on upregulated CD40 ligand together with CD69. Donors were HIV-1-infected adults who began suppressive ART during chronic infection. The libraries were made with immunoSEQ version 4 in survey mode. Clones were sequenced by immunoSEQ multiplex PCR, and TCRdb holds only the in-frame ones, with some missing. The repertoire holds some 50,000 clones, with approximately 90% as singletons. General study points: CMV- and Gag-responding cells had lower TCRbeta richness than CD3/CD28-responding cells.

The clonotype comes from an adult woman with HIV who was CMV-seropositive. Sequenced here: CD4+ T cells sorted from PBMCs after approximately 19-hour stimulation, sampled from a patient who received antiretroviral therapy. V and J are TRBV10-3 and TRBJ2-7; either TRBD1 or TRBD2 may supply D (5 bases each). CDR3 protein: CAISRGDEYEQYF. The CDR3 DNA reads TGTGCCATCAGTAGAGGGGATGAGTACGAGCAGTACTTC.